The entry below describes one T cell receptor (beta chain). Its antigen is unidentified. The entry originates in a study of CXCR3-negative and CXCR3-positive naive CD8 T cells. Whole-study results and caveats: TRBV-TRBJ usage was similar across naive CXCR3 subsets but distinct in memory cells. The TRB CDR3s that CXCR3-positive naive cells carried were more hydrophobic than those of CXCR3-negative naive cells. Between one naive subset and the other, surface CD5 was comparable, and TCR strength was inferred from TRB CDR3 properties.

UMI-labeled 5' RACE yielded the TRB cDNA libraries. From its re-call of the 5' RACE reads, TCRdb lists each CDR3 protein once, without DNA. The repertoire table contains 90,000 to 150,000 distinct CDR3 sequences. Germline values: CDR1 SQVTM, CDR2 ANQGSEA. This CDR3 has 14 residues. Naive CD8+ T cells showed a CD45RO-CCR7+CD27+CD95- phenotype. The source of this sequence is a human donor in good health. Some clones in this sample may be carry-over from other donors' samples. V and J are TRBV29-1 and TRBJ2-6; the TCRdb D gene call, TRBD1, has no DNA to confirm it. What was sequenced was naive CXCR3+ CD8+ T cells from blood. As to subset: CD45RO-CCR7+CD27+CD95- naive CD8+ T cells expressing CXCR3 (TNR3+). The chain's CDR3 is CSVVWGHGANVLTF.